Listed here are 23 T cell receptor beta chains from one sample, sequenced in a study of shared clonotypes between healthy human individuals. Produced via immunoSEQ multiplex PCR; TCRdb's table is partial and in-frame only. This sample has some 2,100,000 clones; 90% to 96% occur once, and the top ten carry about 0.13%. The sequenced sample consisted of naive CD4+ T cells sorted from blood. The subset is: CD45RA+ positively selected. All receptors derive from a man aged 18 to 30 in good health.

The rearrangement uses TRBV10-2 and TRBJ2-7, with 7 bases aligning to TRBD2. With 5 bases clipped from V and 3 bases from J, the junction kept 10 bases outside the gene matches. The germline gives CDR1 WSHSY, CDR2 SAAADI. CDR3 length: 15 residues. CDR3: CASSRSGSGDYEQYF. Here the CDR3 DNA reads TGCGCCAGCAGTCGGAGTGGGAGCGGGGACTACGAGCAGTACTTC.

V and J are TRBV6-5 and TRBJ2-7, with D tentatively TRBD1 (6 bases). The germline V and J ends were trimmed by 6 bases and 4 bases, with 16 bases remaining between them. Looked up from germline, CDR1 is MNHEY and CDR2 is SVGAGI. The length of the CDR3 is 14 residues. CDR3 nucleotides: TGTGCCAGCAGCCCCCCAGGGGCCGGATACGAGCAGTACTTC. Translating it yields CASSPPGAGYEQYF.

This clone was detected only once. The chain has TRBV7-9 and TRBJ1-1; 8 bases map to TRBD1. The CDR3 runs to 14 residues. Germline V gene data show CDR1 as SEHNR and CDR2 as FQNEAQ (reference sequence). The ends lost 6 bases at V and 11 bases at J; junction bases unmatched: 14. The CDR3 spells CASRRLRATGVAFF. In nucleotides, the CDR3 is TGTGCCAGCAGGCGTCTGAGGGCGACAGGGGTGGCTTTCTTT.

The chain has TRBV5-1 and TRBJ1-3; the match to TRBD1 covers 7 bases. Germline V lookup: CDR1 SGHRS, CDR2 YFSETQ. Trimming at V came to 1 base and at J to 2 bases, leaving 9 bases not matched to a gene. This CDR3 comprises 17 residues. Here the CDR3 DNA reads TGCGCCAGCAGCTTGTGGACAGGAACGGCGGCTGGAAACACCATATATTTT. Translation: CASSLWTGTAAGNTIYF.

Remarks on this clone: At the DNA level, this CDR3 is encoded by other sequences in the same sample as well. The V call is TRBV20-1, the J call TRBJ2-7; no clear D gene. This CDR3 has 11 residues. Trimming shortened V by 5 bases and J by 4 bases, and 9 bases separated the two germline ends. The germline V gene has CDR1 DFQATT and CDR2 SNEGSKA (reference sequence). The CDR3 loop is CSARTSYEQYF. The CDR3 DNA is TGCAGTGCTCGAACGTCTTACGAGCAGTACTTC.

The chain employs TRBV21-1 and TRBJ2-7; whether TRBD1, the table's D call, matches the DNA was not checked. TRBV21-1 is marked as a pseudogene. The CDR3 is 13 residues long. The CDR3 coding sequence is TGTGCCAGTCCTGGGACAGGGGCCTACGAGCAGTACTTC. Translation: CASPGTGAYEQYF.

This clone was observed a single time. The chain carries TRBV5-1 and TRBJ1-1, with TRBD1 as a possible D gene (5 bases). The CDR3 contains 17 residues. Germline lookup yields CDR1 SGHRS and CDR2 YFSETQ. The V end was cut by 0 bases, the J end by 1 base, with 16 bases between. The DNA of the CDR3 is TGCGCCAGCAGCTTGGCCGGAACAGGTGTAAGGAACACTGAAGCTTTCTTT. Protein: CASSLAGTGVRNTEAFF.

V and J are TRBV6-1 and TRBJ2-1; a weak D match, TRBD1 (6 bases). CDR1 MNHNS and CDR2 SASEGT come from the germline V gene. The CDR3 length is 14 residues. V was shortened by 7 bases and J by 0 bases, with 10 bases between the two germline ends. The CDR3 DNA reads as TGTGCCAGCAACAGGGACGGCTCCTACAATGAGCAGTTCTTC. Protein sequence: CASNRDGSYNEQFF.

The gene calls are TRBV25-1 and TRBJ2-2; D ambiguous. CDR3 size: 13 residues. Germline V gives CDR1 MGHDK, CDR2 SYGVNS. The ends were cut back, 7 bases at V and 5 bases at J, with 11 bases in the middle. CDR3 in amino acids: CASKGRVTGELFF. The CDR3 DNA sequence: TGTGCCAGCAAGGGAAGGGTTACCGGGGAGCTGTTTTTT.

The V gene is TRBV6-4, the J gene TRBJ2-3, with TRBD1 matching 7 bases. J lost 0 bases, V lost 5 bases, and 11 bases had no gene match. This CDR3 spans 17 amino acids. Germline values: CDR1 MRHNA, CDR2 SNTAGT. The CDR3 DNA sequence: TGTGCCAGCAGTCCCACCCCGGGACAGCCTAGCACAGATACGCAGTATTTT. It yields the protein CASSPTPGQPSTDTQYF.

CDR3: CASAQRERYEQYF. In DNA form, the CDR3 reads TGTGCCAGCGCCCAGCGGGAGCGCTACGAGCAGTACTTC. The rearrangement links TRBV7-2 to TRBJ2-7; 8 positions agree with TRBD2. CDR1 is SGHTA, CDR2 FQGNSA, per germline. The CDR3 covers 13 residues. Germline trimming cut 8 bases from V and 3 bases from J; bases unmatched to any gene: 6.

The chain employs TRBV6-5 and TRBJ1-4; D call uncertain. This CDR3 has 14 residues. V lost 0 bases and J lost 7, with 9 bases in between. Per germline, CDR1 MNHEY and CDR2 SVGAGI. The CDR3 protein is CASSYSSGVEKLFF. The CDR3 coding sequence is TGTGCCAGCAGTTACTCAAGCGGGGTTGAAAAACTGTTTTTT.

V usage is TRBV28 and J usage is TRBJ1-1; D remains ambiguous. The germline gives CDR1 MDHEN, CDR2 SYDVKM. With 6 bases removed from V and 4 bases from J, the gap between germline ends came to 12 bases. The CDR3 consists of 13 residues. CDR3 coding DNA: TGTGCCAGCAGCTTAGAGGTGGTCACTGAAGCTTTCTTT. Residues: CASSLEVVTEAFF.

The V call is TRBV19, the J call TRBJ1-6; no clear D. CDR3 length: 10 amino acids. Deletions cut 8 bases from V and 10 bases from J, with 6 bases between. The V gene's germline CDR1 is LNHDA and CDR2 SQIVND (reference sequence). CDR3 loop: CASGPSPLHF. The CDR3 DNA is TGTGCCAGTGGACCCTCACCCCTCCACTTT.

The CDR3: CASRGTAGSYTF. CDR3 DNA: TGTGCCAGCAGGGGGACAGCCGGGAGCTACACCTTC. This chain links TRBV27 with TRBJ1-2, with 7 positions matching TRBD1. Germline trimming cut 6 bases from V and 9 bases from J; bases unmatched to any gene: 7. CDR3 length equals 12 residues. Germline lookup yields CDR1 MNHEY and CDR2 SMNVEV (reference sequence).

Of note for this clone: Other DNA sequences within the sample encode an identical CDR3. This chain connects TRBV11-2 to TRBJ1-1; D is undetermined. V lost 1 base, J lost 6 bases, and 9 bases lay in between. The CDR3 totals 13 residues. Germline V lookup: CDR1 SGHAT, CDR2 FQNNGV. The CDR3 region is CASSLVAGAEAFF. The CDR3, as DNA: TGTGCCAGCAGCTTAGTGGCGGGCGCTGAAGCTTTCTTT.

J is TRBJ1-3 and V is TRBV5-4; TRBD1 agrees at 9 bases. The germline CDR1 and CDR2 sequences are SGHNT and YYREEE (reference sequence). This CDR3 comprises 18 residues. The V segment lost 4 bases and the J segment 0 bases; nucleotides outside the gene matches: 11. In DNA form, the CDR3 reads TGTGCCAGCAGCCCGAAGGGACAGGGCGTTCTCTCTGGAAACACCATATATTTT. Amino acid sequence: CASSPKGQGVLSGNTIYF. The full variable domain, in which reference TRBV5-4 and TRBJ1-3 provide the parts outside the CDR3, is ETGVTQSPTHLIKTRGQQVTLRCSSQSGHNTVSWYQQALGQGPQFIFQYYREEENGRGNFPPRFSGLQFPNYSSELNVNALELDDSALYLCASSPKGQGVLSGNTIYFGEGSWLTVV.

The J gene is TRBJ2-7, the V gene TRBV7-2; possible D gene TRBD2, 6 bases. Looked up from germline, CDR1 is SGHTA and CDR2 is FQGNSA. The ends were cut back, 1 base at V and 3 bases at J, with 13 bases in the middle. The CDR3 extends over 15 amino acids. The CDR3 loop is CASSLEGGAFYEQYF. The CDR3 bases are TGTGCCAGCAGCTTAGAAGGCGGGGCTTTCTACGAGCAGTACTTC.

In DNA form, the CDR3 reads TGTGCCAGCAGCCTAGGACTAGCGGGGATAAATGAGCAGTTCTTC. This gives the protein CASSLGLAGINEQFF. V gene TRBV9 combines with J gene TRBJ2-1, with TRBD2 identical over 12 bases. There are 15 residues in the CDR3. In germline, CDR1 is SGDLS, CDR2 YYNGEE. With 4 bases clipped from V and 7 bases from J, the junction kept 6 bases outside the gene matches.

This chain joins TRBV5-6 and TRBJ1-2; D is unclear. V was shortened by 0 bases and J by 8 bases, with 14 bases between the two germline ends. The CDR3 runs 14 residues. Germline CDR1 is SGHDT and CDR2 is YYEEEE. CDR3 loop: CASSLGLSQRGYTF. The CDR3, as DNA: TGTGCCAGCAGCTTGGGGCTTAGTCAGCGAGGCTACACCTTC.

CDR3 residues: CASSRTELMNTEAFF. The CDR3 bases are TGCGCCAGCAGCCGCACAGAGCTTATGAACACTGAAGCTTTCTTT. The chain links TRBV4-1 to TRBJ1-1, with D unresolved. Germline CDR1 MGHRA, CDR2 YSYEKL. Trimming took 4 bases from V and 0 from J, leaving 12 bases between them. The CDR3 contains 15 residues.

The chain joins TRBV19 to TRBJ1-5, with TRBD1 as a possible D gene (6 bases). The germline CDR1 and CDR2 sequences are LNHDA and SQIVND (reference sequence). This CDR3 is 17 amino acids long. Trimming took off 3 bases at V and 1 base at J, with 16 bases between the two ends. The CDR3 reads CASSMIFRGTSNQPQHF. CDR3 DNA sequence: TGTGCCAGTAGTATGATTTTTAGGGGGACGAGCAATCAGCCCCAGCATTTT.

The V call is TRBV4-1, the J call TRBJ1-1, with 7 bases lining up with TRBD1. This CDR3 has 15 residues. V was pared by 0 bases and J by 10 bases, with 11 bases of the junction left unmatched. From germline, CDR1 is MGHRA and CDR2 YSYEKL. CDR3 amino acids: CASSQDPGGQFRAFF. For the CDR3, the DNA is TGCGCCAGCAGCCAAGACCCCGGGGGACAGTTCCGAGCTTTCTTT.